This TCR beta chain derives from a study of T-cell memory formation after mild COVID-19. This clonotype was observed many times. TCRdb itself ran the 5' RACE reads through MiXCR, one entry per CDR3 protein. The sample contains some 600,000 distinct CDR3 sequences, 17% of which appear only once. Germline CDR1 reads SGHTA; CDR2 reads FQGNSA. V lost 2 bases and J 5 bases, leaving 9 bases between the germline ends. The CDR3 runs to 13 residues. This sequence was found in an adult woman who had mild COVID-19 (a few samples of this study predate the infection). Cell type and time point are not known. J is TRBJ2-5 and V is TRBV7-2; D is unclear. The sample comprised PBMCs or a T cell subset sorted from them (not recorded which). CDR3 DNA: TGTGCCAGCAGCTTAAGAACTTTGGAGACCCAGTACTTC. Protein sequence: CASSLRTLETQYF.